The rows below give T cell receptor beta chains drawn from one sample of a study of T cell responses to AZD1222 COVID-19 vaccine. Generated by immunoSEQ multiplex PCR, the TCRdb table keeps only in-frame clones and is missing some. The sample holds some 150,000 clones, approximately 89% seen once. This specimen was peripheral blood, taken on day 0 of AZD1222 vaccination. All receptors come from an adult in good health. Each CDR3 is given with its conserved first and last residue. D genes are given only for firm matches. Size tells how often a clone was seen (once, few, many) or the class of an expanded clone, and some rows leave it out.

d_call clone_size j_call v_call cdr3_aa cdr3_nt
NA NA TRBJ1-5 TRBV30 CAWRPAGALNQPQHF TGTGCCTGGAGGCCGGCAGGGGCCTTAAATCAGCCCCAGCATTTT
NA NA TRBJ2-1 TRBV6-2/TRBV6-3 CASSPLRIPRGVNEQFF TGTGCCAGCAGTCCGCTCCGGATCCCCAGAGGGGTCAATGAGCAGTTCTTC
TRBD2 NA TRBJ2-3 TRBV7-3 CASSSLAGSTDTQYF TGTGCCAGCAGTTCATTAGCGGGAAGCACAGATACGCAGTATTTT
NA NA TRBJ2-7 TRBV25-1 CASSESSGHEQYF TGTGCCAGCAGTGAATCATCTGGCCACGAGCAGTACTTC
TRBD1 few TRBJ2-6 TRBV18 CASSPYGQGAPAANVLTF TGTGCCAGCTCGCCCTACGGGCAGGGGGCGCCGGCGGCCAACGTCCTGACTTTC
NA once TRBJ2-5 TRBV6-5 CASSTGVTQYF TGTGCCAGCAGTACCGGGGTGACCCAGTACTTC
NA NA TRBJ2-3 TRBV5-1 CASSLRSGTDTQYF TGCGCCAGCAGTTTGCGGTCAGGCACAGATACGCAGTATTTT
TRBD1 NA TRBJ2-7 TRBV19 CATALAGGNYEQYF TGTGCCACCGCGCTCGCAGGGGGAAACTACGAGCAGTACTTC
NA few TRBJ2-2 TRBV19 CASAPVTATGELFF TGTGCCAGTGCGCCTGTCACCGCCACCGGGGAGCTGTTTTTT
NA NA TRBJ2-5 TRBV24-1 CATSVTGPETQYF TGTGCCACCAGTGTAACGGGACCAGAGACCCAGTACTTC
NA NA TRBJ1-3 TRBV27 CASRVDSGGNTIYF TGTGCCAGCAGGGTCGACTCGGGCGGAAACACCATATATTTT